This entry describes one TCR beta chain. As yet, its antigen is unknown. The data originate from a study of cytomegalovirus exposure and HLA in healthy donors. The CDR3 loop spans 15 amino acids. Trimming took off 3 bases at V and 0 bases at J, with 9 bases between the two ends. Germline V gene sequence: CDR1 SGHVS, CDR2 FNYEAQ. Overall study findings and caveats: In an earlier analysis, about 87% or about 30%: the productive usage of most TCR beta V segments. The authors enumerated 150 to 200 TCR beta chains as linked to cytomegalovirus. Reports state that TCR beta sequences accurately predicted most subjects' HLA-A and HLA-B alleles.

It was with 60 Vbeta and 13 Jbeta primers that the PCR ran. Clones were read by immunoSEQ multiplex PCR, and TCRdb kept only the in-frame ones, dropping some. In the table there are some 75,000 clones, around 76% of which are singletons. What was sequenced was PBMCs. The receptor's source is a man between 18 and 29 years old in good health and CMV-seropositive. V is TRBV7-6 and J is TRBJ2-1; a weak D match, TRBD2 (5 bases). The CDR3 region is CASSFRGNSYNEQFF. The CDR3 DNA reads as TGTGCCAGCAGCTTCCGGGGTAACTCCTACAATGAGCAGTTCTTC.